Each of the 15 T cell receptor beta chains below was sequenced from the same sample in a study of CD4 T cells in relation to SARS-CoV-2 and coronaviruses. Sequencing used immunoSEQ multiplex PCR; TCRdb keeps in-frame clones, though not all of them. Among some 40,000 clones listed, about 80% were seen once. These receptors have no identified antigens. Sample: naive CD4+ T cells from PBMCs, cultured in vitro. As for subset: naive CD4+ T cells isolated by negative enrichment. These receptors were collected from an adult with COVID-19.

V usage is TRBV5-1 and J usage is TRBJ2-6, with TRBD1 matching 9 bases. The CDR3 totals 21 residues. The ends lost 3 bases at V and 0 bases at J; junction bases unmatched: 16. Per germline, CDR1 SGHRS and CDR2 YFSETQ. CDR3: CASSSGTGSFPEFSGANVLTF. The CDR3 DNA follows: TGCGCCAGCAGCTCCGGGACAGGGTCTTTCCCTGAGTTCTCTGGGGCCAACGTCCTGACTTTC.

The J gene is TRBJ1-2, the V gene TRBV12-3 or TRBV12-4, with D possibly matching TRBD1 (6 bases). Deletions cut 6 bases from V and 7 bases from J, with 12 bases between. The CDR3 has 12 amino acids. The CDR3, as DNA: TGTGCCAGCAGATCAGGGGTTCCTGGCTACACCTTC. Translating gives CASRSGVPGYTF.

J is TRBJ2-2 and V is TRBV11-3; TRBD1 matches at 7 bases. CDR1 is SGHNT, CDR2 YENEEA, per germline. CDR3 size: 16 residues. The J segment lost 6 bases and the V segment lost 0 bases, leaving 7 bases of the junction unmatched. CDR3 DNA: TGTGCCAGCAGCTTAGAAGTCACAGGGGTGTCCGGGGAGCTGTTTTTT. It translates to CASSLEVTGVSGELFF.

This chain connects TRBV14 to TRBJ2-1; 7 bases are shared with TRBD2. The CDR3 has 16 amino acids. Germline-derived CDR1 and CDR2 are SGHDN and FVKESK. The V segment lost 3 bases and the J segment 3 bases; nucleotides outside the gene matches: 8. The CDR3 sequence: CASSHPSGGVYNEQFF. CDR3 in DNA: TGTGCCAGCAGCCATCCTAGCGGAGGGGTCTACAATGAGCAGTTCTTC.

This clone occurred a few times. This rearrangement joins TRBV28 to TRBJ1-2, with a tentative D call TRBD1 (6 bases). Germline CDR1 MDHEN, CDR2 SYDVKM. V was pared by 3 bases and J by 4 bases, with 9 bases between. The CDR3 has 13 amino acids. CDR3 in DNA: TGTGCCAGCAGTTTCACAGGGCCCTATGGCTACACCTTC. Residues: CASSFTGPYGYTF.

In DNA form, the CDR3 reads TGTGCCAGCAGCTTAGCTGGTGGAGAGGGCTCCTACGAGCAGTACTTC. Its protein is CASSLAGGEGSYEQYF. J is TRBJ2-7 and V is TRBV7-6, with a possible D match to TRBD2 (5 bases). Germline lookup yields CDR1 SGHVS and CDR2 FNYEAQ. V was trimmed by 0 bases and J by 0 bases, leaving 12 bases between them. The CDR3 covers 16 residues.

The chain recombines TRBV7-8 with TRBJ2-7, with D uncertain. V was clipped by 6 bases and J by 1 base, with 10 bases between them. Looked up from germline, CDR1 is SGHVS and CDR2 is FQNEAQ. This CDR3 spans 13 amino acids. The DNA of the CDR3 is TGTGCCAGCAGTTTTGGTTTTTCCTACGAGCAGTACTTC. This encodes CASSFGFSYEQYF.

V gene TRBV9 combines with J gene TRBJ2-5; D unclear. V gave up 0 bases and J gave up 4 bases, with 4 bases separating them. Germline V CDR1 and CDR2: SGDLS, YYNGEE. The CDR3 contains 12 residues. Here the CDR3 DNA reads TGTGCCAGCAGCGTAGCGGGAGAGACCCAGTACTTC. Translation gives CASSVAGETQYF.

The chain is built from TRBV2 and TRBJ1-5, with D unresolved. Germline V gene sequence: CDR1 SNHLY, CDR2 FYNNEI. V was pared by 3 bases and J by 0 bases, with 6 bases between. The CDR3 totals 14 residues. The CDR3 region has the DNA TGTGCCAGCAGTGACGTCGATAGCAATCAGCCCCAGCATTTT. Its protein is CASSDVDSNQPQHF.

This chain connects TRBV29-1 to TRBJ2-1; D might be TRBD2 (5 bases). This CDR3 spans 15 amino acids. Trimming removed 1 base at V and 6 bases at J, with 16 bases between. CDR1 is SQVTM, CDR2 ANQGSEA, per germline. The CDR3 is CSVEGLAGIINEQFF. The CDR3 coding sequence is TGCAGCGTTGAAGGGCTAGCTGGGATCATCAATGAGCAGTTCTTC.

The rearrangement uses TRBV28 and TRBJ2-1; D is perhaps TRBD2 (5 bases). Trimming cost V 4 bases and J 9 bases, with 19 bases left between them. There are 15 residues in the CDR3. Germline CDR1 is MDHEN and CDR2 is SYDVKM. The CDR3 protein is CASSSLGEKGLEQFF. In nucleotides, the CDR3 is TGTGCCAGCAGTTCCCTGGGAGAAAAGGGTCTTGAGCAGTTCTTC.

This chain connects TRBV3-1 (or the pseudogene TRBV3-2) to TRBJ2-2, with unresolved D. CDR3 length: 12 residues. Germline V gene data show CDR1 as LGHDT and CDR2 as YNNKEL (reference sequence). The V end lost 1 base, the J end lost 6 bases, and 3 bases lay between the germline ends. CDR3 bases: TGTGCCAGCAGCCAAGCCCCCGGGGAGCTGTTTTTT. It yields the protein CASSQAPGELFF.

Remarks on this clone: One end of the junction varies from germline; a read error may be responsible. CDR3 DNA sequence: TGTGCTAGCAGCCCCGAGGCCCAAGAGACCCAGTACTTC. Residues: CASSPEAQETQYF. The chain has TRBV7-7 and TRBJ2-5; D uncertain. Germline V lookup: CDR1 SSHAT, CDR2 FNYEAQ (reference sequence). This CDR3 is 13 amino acids long. Full variable domain (remainder filled in from reference TRBV7-7 and TRBJ2-5): GAGVSQSPRYKVTKRGQDVTLRCDPISSHATLYWYQQALGQGPEFLTYFNYEAQPDKSGLPSDRFSAERPEGSISTLTIQRTEQRDSAMYRCASSPEAQETQYFGPGTRLLVL.

This clone was seen more than once but under ten times. The chain joins TRBV3-1 (or the pseudogene TRBV3-2) to TRBJ2-2; the D is unclear. Germline V gene lookup returns CDR1 LGHDT and CDR2 YNNKEL (reference sequence). Between the trimmed V and J ends, which lost 3 bases and 1 base, there was a span of 9 bases. This CDR3 has 15 amino acids. The CDR3 DNA follows: TGTGCCAGCAGCCAGGGCAGTTTGAACACCGGGGAGCTGTTTTTT. Its translation is CASSQGSLNTGELFF.

The chain combines TRBV5-1 with TRBJ2-3; D is possibly TRBD1 (5 bases). Germline CDR1 reads SGHRS; CDR2 reads YFSETQ. The CDR3 contains 15 residues. The V end was cut by 4 bases, the J end by 0 bases, with 12 bases between. CDR3 sequence (DNA): TGCGCCAGCAGCCTCGACAGCCTGAGCACAGATACGCAGTATTTT. This translates into CASSLDSLSTDTQYF.